Following are 27 T cell receptor beta chains from one sample sequenced in a study of regulatory T cells in long-lasting Graves disease. The time point: persistent/refractory GD, antithyroid drugs over 5 years with positive TRAb. Extracted RNA from PBMCs served as the source of the TCR library. Building of the TCR beta libraries involved iRepertoire HTBI primers and Arm-PCR of CDR3 regions. A single record per CDR3 protein comes from TCRdb applying MiXCR to the multiplex PCR reads. The sample has around 500,000 distinct CDR3 sequences, about 20% seen once; the top ten hold approximately 8%. Sequences were derived from peripheral blood mononuclear cells (PBMCs), sampled when the disease was refractory, from a patient treated with antithyroid drugs. Every receptor here comes from a female donor with Graves disease.

With respect to this clonotype: A much larger clone is a single base away; this may be a read error. This chain connects TRBV6-1 to TRBJ2-5; D unclear. This CDR3 spans 15 amino acids. The V gene lost 2 bases and the J gene lost 2 bases, with 12 bases spanning the gap. CDR1 and CDR2 from the germline V gene are MNHNS and SASEGT. The CDR3 here is CASSEQAGSQETQYF. The CDR3, as DNA: TGTGCCAGCAGTGAACAGGCAGGCTCACAAGAGACCCAGTACTTC.

CDR3 in amino acids: CAWDSNTGELFF. The DNA for the CDR3 is TGTGCCTGGGACAGCAACACCGGGGAGCTGTTTTTT. The chain carries TRBV30 and TRBJ2-2, with a tentative D call TRBD1 (5 bases). Germline V lookup: CDR1 GTSNPN, CDR2 SVGIG (reference sequence). The CDR3 consists of 12 residues. V lost 5 bases and J 2 bases, leaving 6 bases between the germline ends.

This clonotype has at least ten counts. The rearrangement links TRBV10-3 to TRBJ2-5; 8 bases match TRBD1. V gave up 6 bases and J gave up 4 bases; unmatched junction bases: 7. There are 14 residues in the CDR3. Germline-derived CDR1 and CDR2 are ENHRY and SYGVKD. CDR3 in DNA: TGTGCCATCAGGTCGGACAGGGTGTTAGAGACCCAGTACTTC. This gives the protein CAIRSDRVLETQYF.

This clonotype appeared many times. The chain links TRBV20-1 to TRBJ2-7, with 12 bases that match TRBD2. This CDR3 spans 16 amino acids. Looked up from germline, CDR1 is DFQATT and CDR2 is SNEGSKA (reference sequence). V shed 0 bases, J shed 0 bases, and the junction held 3 bases outside the gene matches. CDR3 in amino acids: CSARDTGLAGSYEQYF. The CDR3 bases are TGCAGTGCTAGAGATACGGGACTAGCGGGCTCCTACGAGCAGTACTTC.

In its sample, this clonotype was seen many times. The chain links TRBV20-1 to TRBJ1-2; D is unclear. The CDR3 length is 15 residues. The V end was cut by 1 base, the J end by 4 bases, with 16 bases between. CDR1 is DFQATT, CDR2 SNEGSKA, per germline (reference sequence). Here the CDR3 reads CSARVVASPSYGYTF. The DNA for the CDR3 is TGCAGTGCTAGAGTTGTAGCCAGTCCAAGCTATGGCTACACCTTC.

This clonotype was seen repeatedly, ten times or more. The genes are TRBV27 and TRBJ1-1, with D possibly being TRBD1 (5 bases). This CDR3 has 13 amino acids. Germline loops: CDR1 MNHEY, CDR2 SMNVEV (reference sequence). The germline V and J ends were trimmed by 4 bases and 5 bases, with 11 bases remaining between them. This chain's CDR3 is CASSSLGPTEAFF. The CDR3 DNA reads as TGTGCCAGCAGTTCCTTGGGACCGACTGAAGCTTTCTTT.

This clonotype was observed at least ten times. This chain connects TRBV30 to TRBJ1-1; TRBD1 is a possible D gene (6 bases). The CDR3 totals 14 residues. V dropped 0 bases and J dropped 4 bases, with 12 bases sitting between them. CDR1 GTSNPN and CDR2 SVGIG come from the germline V gene (reference sequence). CDR3 residues: CAWSVGTPPTEAFF. The CDR3 coding sequence is TGTGCCTGGAGTGTAGGGACACCGCCCACTGAAGCTTTCTTT.

This clonotype was observed a few times. The chain uses TRBV6-1 and TRBJ2-2; the match to TRBD1 covers 12 bases. The CDR3 loop spans 18 amino acids. Losses at the gene ends were 6 bases for V and 7 bases for J; bases not matched to a gene: 15. The V gene's germline CDR1 is MNHNS and CDR2 SASEGT. The CDR3 nucleotides read TGTGCCAGCAGGAGGGACAGGGGGCTGATGTTCGGGGACGGGGAGCTGTTTTTT. Its protein product is CASRRDRGLMFGDGELFF.

This clonotype was seen a few times. V is TRBV29-1 and J is TRBJ1-1, with TRBD1 matching over 11 bases. Germline V gives CDR1 SQVTM, CDR2 ANQGSEA. The CDR3 has 15 residues. The V segment lost 6 bases and the J segment 5 bases; nucleotides outside the gene matches: 11. CDR3 loop: CSVGGGQGVTTEAFF. In DNA, the CDR3 is TGCAGCGTGGGGGGGGGACAGGGGGTGACGACTGAAGCTTTCTTT.

This clonotype has ten or more counts. The rearrangement joins TRBV28 to TRBJ2-7; TRBD1 matches 7 bases. Germline trimming cut 2 bases from V and 4 bases from J; bases unmatched to any gene: 5. The CDR3 has 14 residues. Germline loops: CDR1 MDHEN, CDR2 SYDVKM. Written as DNA, the CDR3 is TGTGCCAGCAGTTTACCCGGGACAGCGTACGAGCAGTACTTC. Its protein is CASSLPGTAYEQYF.

This clonotype showed up just a few times. V usage is TRBV10-1 and J usage is TRBJ2-2; TRBD2 is a possible D gene (6 bases). This CDR3 comprises 14 residues. Germline V gene lookup returns CDR1 WNHNN and CDR2 SYGVQD (reference sequence). V was trimmed by 7 bases and J by 4 bases, leaving 13 bases between them. CDR3 nucleotides: TGCGCCAGCATGAGTAGCGGTGTCACCGGGGAGCTGTTTTTT. Translated: CASMSSGVTGELFF.

Concerning this clonotype itself: Since a much larger clone is just one base distant, this may be a read error. V and J are TRBV16 and TRBJ2-2; 7 positions agree with TRBD2. Germline CDR1 KGHSY, CDR2 FQNENV. This CDR3 contains 13 residues. The CDR3 region is CVSSGEDTGELFF. CDR3 sequence (DNA): TGTGTCAGCAGCGGGGAGGACACCGGGGAGCTGTTTTTT.

This clonotype was seen more than once but under ten times. The chain combines TRBV10-3 with TRBJ2-5; D uncertain. Trimming shortened V by 0 bases and J by 1 base, and 6 bases separated the two germline ends. Germline V CDR1 and CDR2: ENHRY, SYGVKD. The CDR3 length is 14 residues. CDR3 residues: CAISESLSQETQYF. The CDR3 DNA reads TGTGCCATCAGTGAGTCGCTCAGCCAAGAGACCCAGTACTTC.

The gene calls are TRBV5-1 and TRBJ1-1; D uncertain. The V end was cut by 0 bases, the J end by 5 bases, with 11 bases between. Germline assignment: CDR1 SGHRS and CDR2 YFSETQ. The length of the CDR3 is 14 residues. The CDR3 DNA is TGCGCCAGCAGCTTGGTCGGGTATCATACTGAAGCTTTCTTT. Protein: CASSLVGYHTEAFF.

A single count supports this clonotype. This likely came from a read error, as a far larger clone is one base away. The rearrangement links TRBV11-2 to TRBJ2-5; D may match TRBD1 or TRBD2 (5 bases each). With 6 bases removed from V and 1 base from J, the gap between germline ends came to 15 bases. The CDR3 covers 15 residues. The germline V gene has CDR1 SGHAT and CDR2 FQNNGV. CDR3 loop: CASSEAWDGQETQYF. The CDR3 DNA is TGTGCCAGCAGTGAAGCGTGGGACGGCCAAGAGACCCAGTACTTC. Variable domain in full (rest from reference TRBV11-2 and TRBJ2-5): EAGVAQSPRYKIIEKRQSVAFWCNPISGHATLYWYQQILGQGPKLLIQFQNNGVVDDSQLPKDRFSAERLKGVDSTLKIQPAKLEDSAVYLCASSEAWDGQETQYFGPGTRLLVL.

V and J are TRBV20-1 and TRBJ2-2; TRBD1 is a possible D gene (6 bases). Germline CDR1 is DFQATT and CDR2 is SNEGSKA (reference sequence). The CDR3 is made up of 14 amino acids. Trimming removed 5 bases at V and 3 bases at J, with 13 bases between. The CDR3 is CSAYPAGDTGELFF. The CDR3 DNA reads TGCAGTGCTTACCCGGCAGGGGACACCGGGGAGCTGTTTTTT.

In its sample, this clonotype was seen a few times. This sequence joins TRBV6-2 or TRBV6-3 and TRBJ1-5; TRBD1 matches 9 bases. This CDR3 spans 17 amino acids. The ends lost 5 bases at V and 5 bases at J; junction bases unmatched: 13. In germline, CDR1 is MNHEY, CDR2 SVGEGT. The CDR3 sequence: CASSEPRQGGYDQPQHF. CDR3 DNA: TGTGCCAGCAGTGAACCTCGACAGGGGGGCTATGATCAGCCCCAGCATTTT.

This clonotype was seen many times. V and J are TRBV2 and TRBJ2-7; D is perhaps TRBD1 (6 bases). Per the germline V gene, CDR1 is SNHLY and CDR2 is FYNNEI. The CDR3 has 15 residues. The V end lost 11 bases, the J end lost 7 bases, and 27 bases lay between the germline ends. CDR3 nucleotides: TGTGCCCTCACGGCCCCTGAGGACAGTATCTTAGAGCAGTACTTC. It specifies CALTAPEDSILEQYF.

This clonotype was detected many times. J is TRBJ2-7 and V is TRBV7-8; D is unresolved. V was trimmed by 5 bases and J by 3 bases, leaving 11 bases between them. Germline V gives CDR1 SGHVS, CDR2 FQNEAQ. The CDR3 sequence is 13 residues long. The CDR3 region has the DNA TGTGCCAGCAGCCCGCGCCGGGTCTACGAGCAGTACTTC. The encoded protein is CASSPRRVYEQYF. Variable domain in full (rest from reference TRBV7-8 and TRBJ2-7): GAGVSQSPRYKVAKRGQDVALRCDPISGHVSLFWYQQALGQGPEFLTYFQNEAQLDKSGLPSDRFFAERPEGSVSTLKIQRTQQEDSAVYLCASSPRRVYEQYFGPGTRLTVT.

The chain employs TRBV3-1 and TRBJ2-2; D is undetermined. Trimming removed 4 bases from V and 5 bases from J, with 17 bases in between. The CDR3 extends over 16 amino acids. Germline CDR1 reads LGHDT; CDR2 reads YNNKEL (reference sequence). The CDR3 protein is CASSLVGSFLTGELFF. DNA of the CDR3: TGTGCCAGCAGCCTAGTAGGTTCTTTTTTAACCGGGGAGCTGTTTTTT.

This clonotype has more than one count but fewer than ten. V and J are TRBV9 and TRBJ2-7, with TRBD2 matching over 11 bases. Germline CDR1 is SGDLS and CDR2 is YYNGEE. The CDR3 consists of 15 residues. V trimming: 4 bases; J trimming: 2 bases; junction bases outside the gene matches: 5. Here the CDR3 DNA reads TGTGCCAGCAGCCAGACTAGCGGGGCTCCCTACGAGCAGTACTTC. This gives the protein CASSQTSGAPYEQYF.

The chain has TRBV6-4 and TRBJ2-7; weak D call: TRBD2 (5 bases). Germline loops: CDR1 MRHNA, CDR2 SNTAGT. The CDR3 runs 14 residues. V lost 4 bases to trimming and J lost 1 base, with 11 bases between them. CDR3 DNA: TGTGCCAGCAGTGTCGGGGAGTGGTCCTACGAGCAGTACTTC. Translated: CASSVGEWSYEQYF.

The gene calls are TRBV7-2 and TRBJ2-4, with 13 bases aligning to TRBD2. The germline gives CDR1 SGHTA, CDR2 FQGNSA. The CDR3 spans 17 residues. After removal of 4 bases from V and 0 bases from J, the junction contained 3 bases not matched to a gene. This CDR3 reads CASSSTSGRIAKNIQYF. CDR3 in DNA: TGTGCCAGCAGCTCGACTAGCGGGAGGATAGCCAAAAACATTCAGTACTTC.

This clonotype showed up many times. This chain uses TRBV2 with TRBJ2-7, with unresolved D. V lost 7 bases to trimming and J lost 2 bases, with 15 bases between them. Looked up from germline, CDR1 is SNHLY and CDR2 is FYNNEI. The CDR3 totals 14 residues. CDR3 sequence reads: CASIRTTTPYEQYF. CDR3 nucleotide sequence: TGTGCCAGCATCCGGACCACAACGCCCTACGAGCAGTACTTC.

This clonotype showed up many times. The chain employs TRBV12-3 or TRBV12-4 and TRBJ1-2; D may be TRBD1 (5 bases). This CDR3 comprises 21 residues. V was clipped by 5 bases and J by 3 bases, with 34 bases between them. The CDR3 nucleotides read TGTGCCAGCAGTCCCCATTTAGCCCCCGTGAACGTGTGGAGCAGGGACTATGGCTACACCTTC. Translated, it gives CASSPHLAPVNVWSRDYGYTF.

Ten or more counts support this clonotype. The rearrangement links TRBV2 to TRBJ1-2; 9 bases agree with TRBD1. The CDR3 length is 14 residues. The trim removed 8 bases at V and 6 bases at J, leaving 10 bases unmatched. Per germline, CDR1 SNHLY and CDR2 FYNNEI. The CDR3 sequence is CASEHRGLADGYTF. The CDR3 nucleotides read TGTGCCAGCGAACACAGGGGGCTAGCCGATGGCTACACCTTC.

The V gene is TRBV4-1, the J gene TRBJ1-4; the match to TRBD1 covers 9 bases. The CDR3 is 15 residues long. Germline V gene data show CDR1 as MGHRA and CDR2 as YSYEKL. After removal of 8 bases from V and 7 bases from J, the junction contained 11 bases not matched to a gene. CDR3 in amino acids: CASRGGQGITEKLFF. DNA of the CDR3: TGCGCCAGCCGCGGGGGACAGGGTATTACTGAAAAACTGTTTTTT.